This T cell receptor beta chain was sequenced for a study of shared clonotypes between healthy human individuals. Some clones are missing from TCRdb's copy, which holds only in-frame ones; the method was immunoSEQ multiplex PCR. The sample holds about 980,000 clones, about 80% seen once. Overall study results and limits: What naive subsets generally showed was a larger estimated richness than memory subsets showed.

For this clone: Antigen: not known.

The receptor's source is a man younger than 35 in good health. Material for sequencing was memory CD4+ T cells sorted from blood. The subset: CD45RA-negative fraction.

The CDR3 region has the DNA TGTGCCAGCACCCGACAGGGCCCAGGGGGGGAGCTGTTTTTT. This sequence encodes CASTRQGPGGELFF. The chain recombines TRBV7-6 with TRBJ2-2; 7 nucleotides match TRBD1. Germline CDR1 and CDR2: SGHVS and FNYEAQ. The ends lost 7 bases at V and 8 bases at J; junction bases unmatched: 10. The length of the CDR3 is 14 residues.